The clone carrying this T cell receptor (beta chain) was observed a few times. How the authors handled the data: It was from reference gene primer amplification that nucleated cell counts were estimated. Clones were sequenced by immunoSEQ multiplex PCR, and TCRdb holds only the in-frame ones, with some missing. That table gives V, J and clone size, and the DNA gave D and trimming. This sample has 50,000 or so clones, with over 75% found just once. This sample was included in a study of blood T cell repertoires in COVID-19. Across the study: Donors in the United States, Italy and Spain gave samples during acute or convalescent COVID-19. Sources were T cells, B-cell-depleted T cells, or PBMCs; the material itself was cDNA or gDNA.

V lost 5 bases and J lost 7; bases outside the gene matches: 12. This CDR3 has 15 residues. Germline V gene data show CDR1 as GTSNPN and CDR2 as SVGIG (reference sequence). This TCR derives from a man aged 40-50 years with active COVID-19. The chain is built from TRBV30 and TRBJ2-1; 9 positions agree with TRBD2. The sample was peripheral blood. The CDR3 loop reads CAWGGLAGRRNEQFF. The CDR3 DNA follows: TGTGCCTGGGGAGGGCTAGCGGGACGGAGGAATGAGCAGTTCTTC.